The rows below give T cell receptor beta chains drawn from one sample of a study of cytomegalovirus exposure and HLA in healthy donors. Assay: immunoSEQ multiplex PCR; the TCRdb copy retains only in-frame clones and omits some. The sample has about 200,000 clones, around 86% seen once. The sequencing sample was made of PBMCs. The receptors shown here come from a woman younger than 35 in good health and CMV-seropositive. Each CDR3 is given with its conserved first and last residue. D genes are given only for firm matches. Clone sizes are given selectively: once, few, many, or a class where the clone is expanded.

V: TRBV7-3
length: 13
size: .
D: .
J: TRBJ2-3
CDR3: CASSPPSSDTQYF
DNA: TGTGCCAGCAGCCCCCCCTCCTCCGATACGCAGTATTTT

V: TRBV11-2
length: 12
size: .
D: .
J: TRBJ2-5
CDR3: CASSLDQRLRYF
DNA: TGTGCCAGCAGCTTAGATCAGCGGCTCCGATACTTC

V: TRBV5-1
length: 14
size: .
D: .
J: TRBJ1-1
CDR3: CASRTGGMNTEAFF
DNA: TGCGCCAGCAGGACCGGAGGCATGAACACTGAAGCTTTCTTT

V: TRBV19
length: 17
size: .
D: .
J: TRBJ1-4
CDR3: CASSIDAGGAAGEKLFF
DNA: TGTGCCAGTAGTATAGACGCAGGAGGGGCTGCGGGTGAAAAACTGTTTTTT

V: TRBV6-5
length: 16
size: once
D: .
J: TRBJ1-1
CDR3: CASSYSITETNTEAFF
DNA: TGTGCCAGCAGTTACTCGATTACGGAGACGAACACTGAAGCTTTCTTT

V: TRBV30
length: 14
size: .
D: TRBD1
J: TRBJ2-7
CDR3: CAWSAGQGGYEQYF
DNA: TGTGCCTGGAGTGCGGGACAGGGCGGCTACGAGCAGTACTTC

V: TRBV5-1
length: 15
size: few
D: TRBD2
J: TRBJ2-7
CDR3: CASQKSGGPVYEQYF
DNA: TGCGCCAGCCAAAAGTCGGGAGGCCCAGTCTACGAGCAGTACTTC

V: TRBV6-5
length: 15
size: .
D: TRBD2
J: TRBJ2-1
CDR3: CASSRSGREHNEQFF
DNA: TGTGCCAGCAGTAGAAGCGGGAGGGAGCACAATGAGCAGTTCTTC

V: TRBV6-1
length: 12
size: once
D: .
J: TRBJ1-2
CDR3: CASRFYSYGYTF
DNA: TGTGCCAGCAGATTCTACAGCTATGGCTACACCTTC

V: TRBV6-5
length: 16
size: .
D: TRBD1
J: TRBJ2-2
CDR3: CASSYPGTGLTGELFF
DNA: TGTGCCAGCAGTTACCCCGGGACAGGGCTAACCGGGGAGCTGTTTTTT

V: TRBV29-1
length: 15
size: .
D: TRBD1
J: TRBJ1-2
CDR3: CSVATGGNVGLGYTF
DNA: TGCAGCGTTGCCACAGGGGGCAATGTCGGGCTTGGCTACACCTTC

V: TRBV28
length: 11
size: .
D: .
J: TRBJ2-1
CDR3: CASSLRSFLFF
DNA: TGTGCCAGCAGTTTGAGGTCCTTTTTGTTCTTC

V: TRBV7-9
length: 13
size: .
D: .
J: TRBJ2-5
CDR3: CASSPGNQETQYF
DNA: TGTGCCAGCAGCCCGGGAAACCAAGAGACCCAGTACTTC

V: TRBV27
length: 21
size: .
D: TRBD2
J: TRBJ2-6
CDR3: CASTLRGLAGAPRRWANVLTF
DNA: TGTGCCAGCACCCTAAGGGGACTAGCGGGAGCTCCCCGTCGCTGGGCCAACGTCCTGACTTTC

V: TRBV13
length: 16
size: .
D: .
J: TRBJ2-1
CDR3: CASSFTGKRSYNEQFF
DNA: TGTGCCAGCAGCTTTACAGGGAAACGGTCCTACAATGAGCAGTTCTTC

V: TRBV5-6
length: 12
size: .
D: .
J: TRBJ2-7
CDR3: CASSDSSYEQYF
DNA: TGTGCCAGCAGCGATTCTAGCTACGAGCAGTACTTC

V: TRBV27
length: 15
size: few
D: .
J: TRBJ1-2
CDR3: CASSSDIGRIYGYTF
DNA: TGTGCCAGCAGTTCGGACATCGGAAGAATCTATGGCTACACCTTC

V: TRBV2
length: 13
size: .
D: .
J: TRBJ2-7
CDR3: CASAGGIGYEQYF
DNA: TGTGCCAGCGCAGGGGGGATTGGCTACGAGCAGTACTTC

V: TRBV27
length: 20
size: .
D: .
J: TRBJ1-3
CDR3: CASSSTDPTGEGIAGNTIYF
DNA: TGTGCCAGCAGTTCAACCGACCCGACAGGAGAAGGAATCGCTGGAAACACCATATATTTT

V: TRBV7-2
length: 15
size: .
D: TRBD2
J: TRBJ2-7
CDR3: CASSVSGALAYEQYF
DNA: TGTGCCAGCAGCGTTAGCGGGGCCCTGGCCTACGAGCAGTACTTC

V: TRBV6-1
length: 12
size: once
D: .
J: TRBJ1-1
CDR3: CASSEEGTEAFF
DNA: TGTGCCAGCAGTGAAGAGGGGACTGAAGCTTTCTTT

V: TRBV27
length: 12
size: .
D: .
J: TRBJ2-7
CDR3: CASSLGGYEQYF
DNA: TGTGCCAGCAGTTTAGGGGGGTACGAGCAGTACTTC

V: TRBV10-3
length: 14
size: .
D: TRBD1
J: TRBJ1-2
CDR3: CAISESTGVDGYTF
DNA: TGTGCCATCAGTGAGTCGACAGGGGTTGATGGCTACACCTTC

V: TRBV5-4
length: 15
size: .
D: TRBD2
J: TRBJ2-1
CDR3: CASSPVGRGFNEQFF
DNA: TGTGCCAGCAGCCCCGTCGGGAGGGGGTTTAATGAGCAGTTCTTC

V: TRBV27
length: 14
size: .
D: .
J: TRBJ2-7
CDR3: CASSSGRTTYEQYF
DNA: TGTGCCAGCAGTAGCGGGCGGACCACCTACGAGCAGTACTTC

V: TRBV4-1
length: 16
size: .
D: TRBD2
J: TRBJ2-7
CDR3: CASSQETSGYSYEQYF
DNA: TGCGCCAGCAGCCAAGAAACTAGCGGGTACTCCTACGAGCAGTACTTC